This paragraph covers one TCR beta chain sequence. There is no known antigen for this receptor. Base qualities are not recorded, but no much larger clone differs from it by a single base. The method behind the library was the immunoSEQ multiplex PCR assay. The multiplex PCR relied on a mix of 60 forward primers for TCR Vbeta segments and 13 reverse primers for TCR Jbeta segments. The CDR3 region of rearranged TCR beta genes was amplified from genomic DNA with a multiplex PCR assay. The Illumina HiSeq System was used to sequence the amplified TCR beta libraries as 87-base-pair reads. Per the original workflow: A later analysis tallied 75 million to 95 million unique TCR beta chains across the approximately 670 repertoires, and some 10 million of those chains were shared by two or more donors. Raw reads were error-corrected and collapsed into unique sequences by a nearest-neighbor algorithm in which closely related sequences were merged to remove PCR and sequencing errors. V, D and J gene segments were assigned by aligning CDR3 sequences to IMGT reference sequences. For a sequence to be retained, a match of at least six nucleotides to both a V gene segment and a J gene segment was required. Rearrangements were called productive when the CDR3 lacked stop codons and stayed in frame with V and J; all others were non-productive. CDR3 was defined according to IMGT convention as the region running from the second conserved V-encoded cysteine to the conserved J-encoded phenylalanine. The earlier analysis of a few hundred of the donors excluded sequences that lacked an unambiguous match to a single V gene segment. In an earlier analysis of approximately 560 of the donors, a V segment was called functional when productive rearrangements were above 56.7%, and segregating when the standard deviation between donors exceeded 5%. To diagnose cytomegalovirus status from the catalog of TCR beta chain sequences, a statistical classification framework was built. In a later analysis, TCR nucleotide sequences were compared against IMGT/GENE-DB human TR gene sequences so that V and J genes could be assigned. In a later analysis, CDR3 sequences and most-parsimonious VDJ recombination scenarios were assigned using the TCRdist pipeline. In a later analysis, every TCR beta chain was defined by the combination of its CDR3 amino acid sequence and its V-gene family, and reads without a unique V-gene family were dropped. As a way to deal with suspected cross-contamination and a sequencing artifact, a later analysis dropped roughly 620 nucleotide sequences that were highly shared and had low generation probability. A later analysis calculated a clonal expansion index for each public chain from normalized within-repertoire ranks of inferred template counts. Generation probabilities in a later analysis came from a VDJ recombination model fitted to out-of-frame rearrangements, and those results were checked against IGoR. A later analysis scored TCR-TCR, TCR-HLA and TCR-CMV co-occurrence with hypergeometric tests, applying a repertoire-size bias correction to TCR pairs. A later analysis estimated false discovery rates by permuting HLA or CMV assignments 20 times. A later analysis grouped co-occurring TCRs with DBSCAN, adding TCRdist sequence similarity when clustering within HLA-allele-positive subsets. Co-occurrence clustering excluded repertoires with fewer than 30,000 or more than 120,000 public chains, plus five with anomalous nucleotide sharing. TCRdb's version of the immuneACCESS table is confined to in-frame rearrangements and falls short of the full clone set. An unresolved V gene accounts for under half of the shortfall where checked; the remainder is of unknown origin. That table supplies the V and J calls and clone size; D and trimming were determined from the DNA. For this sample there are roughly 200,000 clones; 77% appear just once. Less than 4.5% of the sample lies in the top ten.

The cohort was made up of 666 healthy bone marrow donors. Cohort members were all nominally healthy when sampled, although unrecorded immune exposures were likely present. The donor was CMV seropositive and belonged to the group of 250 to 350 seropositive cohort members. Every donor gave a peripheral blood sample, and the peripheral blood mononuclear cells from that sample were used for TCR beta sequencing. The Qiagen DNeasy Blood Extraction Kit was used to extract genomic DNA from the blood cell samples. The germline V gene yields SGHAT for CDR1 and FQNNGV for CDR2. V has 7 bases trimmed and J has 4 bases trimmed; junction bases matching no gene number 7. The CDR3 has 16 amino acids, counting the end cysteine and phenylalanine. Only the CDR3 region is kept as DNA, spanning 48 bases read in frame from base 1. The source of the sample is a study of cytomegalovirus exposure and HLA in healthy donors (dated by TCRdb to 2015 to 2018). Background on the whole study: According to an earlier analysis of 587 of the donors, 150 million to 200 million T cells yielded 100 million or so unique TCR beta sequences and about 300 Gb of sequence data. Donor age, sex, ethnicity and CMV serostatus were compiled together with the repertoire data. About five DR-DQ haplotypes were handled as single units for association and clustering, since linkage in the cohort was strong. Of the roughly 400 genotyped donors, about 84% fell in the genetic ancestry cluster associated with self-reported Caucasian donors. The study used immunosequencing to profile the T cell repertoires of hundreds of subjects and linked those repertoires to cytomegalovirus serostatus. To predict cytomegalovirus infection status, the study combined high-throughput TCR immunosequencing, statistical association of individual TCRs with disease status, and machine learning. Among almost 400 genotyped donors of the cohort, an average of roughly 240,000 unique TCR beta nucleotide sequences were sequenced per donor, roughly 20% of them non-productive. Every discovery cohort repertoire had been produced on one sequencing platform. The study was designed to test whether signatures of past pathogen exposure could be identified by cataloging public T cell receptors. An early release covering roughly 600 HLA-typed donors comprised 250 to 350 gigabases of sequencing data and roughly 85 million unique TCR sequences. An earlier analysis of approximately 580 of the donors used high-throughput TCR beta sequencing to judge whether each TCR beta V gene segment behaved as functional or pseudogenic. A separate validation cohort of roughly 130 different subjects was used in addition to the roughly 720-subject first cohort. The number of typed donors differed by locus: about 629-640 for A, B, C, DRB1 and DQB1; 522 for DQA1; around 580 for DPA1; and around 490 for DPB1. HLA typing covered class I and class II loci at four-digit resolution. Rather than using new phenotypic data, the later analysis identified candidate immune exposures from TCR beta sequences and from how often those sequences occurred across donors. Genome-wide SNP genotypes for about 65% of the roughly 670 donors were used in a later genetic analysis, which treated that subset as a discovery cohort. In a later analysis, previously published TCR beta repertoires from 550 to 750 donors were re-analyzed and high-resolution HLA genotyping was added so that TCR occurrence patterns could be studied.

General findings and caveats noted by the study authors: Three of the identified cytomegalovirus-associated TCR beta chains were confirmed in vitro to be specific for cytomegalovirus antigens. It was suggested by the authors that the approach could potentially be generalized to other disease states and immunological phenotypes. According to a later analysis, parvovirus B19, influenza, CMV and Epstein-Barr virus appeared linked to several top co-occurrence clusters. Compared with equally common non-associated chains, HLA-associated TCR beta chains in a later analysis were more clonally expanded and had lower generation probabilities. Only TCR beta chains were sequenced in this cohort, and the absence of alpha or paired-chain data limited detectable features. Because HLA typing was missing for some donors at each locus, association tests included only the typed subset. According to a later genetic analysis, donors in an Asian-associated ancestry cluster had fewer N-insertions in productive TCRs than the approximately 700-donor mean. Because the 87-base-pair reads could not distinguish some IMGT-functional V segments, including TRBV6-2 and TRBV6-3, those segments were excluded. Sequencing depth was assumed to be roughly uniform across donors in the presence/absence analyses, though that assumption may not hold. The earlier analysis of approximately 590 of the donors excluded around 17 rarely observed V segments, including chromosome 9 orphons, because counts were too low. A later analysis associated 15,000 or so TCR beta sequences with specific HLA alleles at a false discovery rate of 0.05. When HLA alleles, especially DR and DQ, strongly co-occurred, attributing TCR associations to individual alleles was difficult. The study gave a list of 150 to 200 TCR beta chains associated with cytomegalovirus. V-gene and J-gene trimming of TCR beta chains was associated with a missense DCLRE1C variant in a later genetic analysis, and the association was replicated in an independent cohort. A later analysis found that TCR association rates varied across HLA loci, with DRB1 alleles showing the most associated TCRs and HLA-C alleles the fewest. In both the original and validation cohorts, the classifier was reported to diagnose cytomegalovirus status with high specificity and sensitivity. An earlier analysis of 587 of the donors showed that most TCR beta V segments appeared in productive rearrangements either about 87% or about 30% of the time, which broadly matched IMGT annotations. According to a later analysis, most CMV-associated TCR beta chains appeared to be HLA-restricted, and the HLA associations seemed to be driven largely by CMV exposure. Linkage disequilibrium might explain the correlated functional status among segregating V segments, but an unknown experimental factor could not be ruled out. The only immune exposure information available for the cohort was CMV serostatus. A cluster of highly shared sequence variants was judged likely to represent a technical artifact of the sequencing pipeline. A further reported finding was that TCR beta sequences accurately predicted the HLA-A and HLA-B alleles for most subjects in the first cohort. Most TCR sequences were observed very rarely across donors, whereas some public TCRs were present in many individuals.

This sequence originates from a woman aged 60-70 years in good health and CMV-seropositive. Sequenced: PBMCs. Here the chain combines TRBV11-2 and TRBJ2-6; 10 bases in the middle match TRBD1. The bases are TGTGCCAGCACGGACAGGGGGAGCTTCGGGGCCAACGTCCTGACTTTC. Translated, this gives CASTDRGSFGANVLTF.